A selection of T cell receptor beta chains follows, all from one sample in a study of identical twins. In TCRdb, the 5' RACE reads were re-called with MiXCR into one record per CDR3 protein. This repertoire shows about 220,000 distinct CDR3 sequences, around 6.8% found once; its top ten account for around 2.1%. This sample was also put to use in a study of yellow fever vaccine responses in identical twins.

Sequencing input: memory (CD45RO+) T cells sorted from blood. These TCRs come from a woman aged 18-30 years in good health. The CDR3 runs from the conserved cysteine through the conserved F or W. Each record gives: D gene, clone size, J gene, V gene, CDR3 DNA, CDR3 protein. A D gene is named only where the DNA matches it firmly. Not all rows give a size; the values are once, few, many and, for expanded clones, a class.

D: NA; size: NA; J: TRBJ1-1; V: TRBV19; DNA: TGTGCCAGTAGTAATCGGGGGGCGCGGAACACTGAAGCTTTCTTT; CDR3: CASSNRGARNTEAFF
D: TRBD1; size: NA; J: TRBJ2-7; V: TRBV4-1; DNA: TGCGCCAGCAGCCAACGGACAGGGAGCTCCTACGAGCAGTACTTC; CDR3: CASSQRTGSSYEQYF
D: NA; size: few; J: TRBJ1-4; V: TRBV29-1; DNA: TGCAGCGTTGAAGTGGGGGCGGGTGAAAAACTGTTTTTT; CDR3: CSVEVGAGEKLFF
D: TRBD2; size: NA; J: TRBJ2-2; V: TRBV2; DNA: TGTGCCAGCAGTCAGACTAGCGGGAGCTTTACCGGGGAGCTGTTTTTT; CDR3: CASSQTSGSFTGELFF
D: TRBD2; size: few; J: TRBJ2-1; V: TRBV30; DNA: TGTGCCTGCACTAGCGGGAGTTTCTACAATGAGCAGTTCTTC; CDR3: CACTSGSFYNEQFF
D: TRBD2; size: many; J: TRBJ2-1; V: TRBV9; DNA: TGTGCCAGCAGCGTAGGTTTCACTAGCGAGCTCTACAATGAGCAGTTCTTC; CDR3: CASSVGFTSELYNEQFF
D: NA; size: NA; J: TRBJ2-3; V: TRBV7-6; DNA: TGTGCCAGCAGCTTAGGGTTTGGCTTTCAATCGACACACACAGATACGCAGTATTTT; CDR3: CASSLGFGFQSTHTDTQYF
D: TRBD2; size: many; J: TRBJ2-7; V: TRBV7-2; DNA: TGTGCCAGCAGCCCGGGGACTAGCGGCGTCGAGCAGTACTTC; CDR3: CASSPGTSGVEQYF
D: NA; size: few; J: TRBJ2-7; V: TRBV28; DNA: TGTGCCATCTCGATCCCTGGGGGTTCCTCCTACGAGCAGTACTTC; CDR3: CAISIPGGSSYEQYF
D: TRBD1; size: many; J: TRBJ2-5; V: TRBV12-3/TRBV12-4; DNA: TGTGCCAGCAGTTTTCGGACAGGGGGCCGGGAGACCCAGTACTTC; CDR3: CASSFRTGGRETQYF
D: TRBD1; size: NA; J: TRBJ2-6; V: TRBV5-1; DNA: TGCGCCAGCAGCTTGTTTGGGACAGGGGGCCAAACTGGGGCCAACGTCCTGACTTTC; CDR3: CASSLFGTGGQTGANVLTF
D: TRBD1; size: few; J: TRBJ2-7; V: TRBV20-1; DNA: TGCAGTACCGTCGGACAGGGCCTAAAGCAGTACTTC; CDR3: CSTVGQGLKQYF
D: NA; size: NA; J: TRBJ2-3; V: TRBV11-1; DNA: TGTGCCAGCAGCCTTCTGGTCCTCAAACCAACAGATACGCAGTATTTT; CDR3: CASSLLVLKPTDTQYF
D: TRBD2; size: many; J: TRBJ2-3; V: TRBV7-2; DNA: TGTGCCAGCAGCTTAGATACGCGGGAGGGGTTGGCGCAGTATTTT; CDR3: CASSLDTREGLAQYF
D: TRBD1; size: many; J: TRBJ1-2; V: TRBV6-5; DNA: TGTGCCAGCAGTTACCAAAGGACAGGGGGGGGCTATGGCTACACCTTC; CDR3: CASSYQRTGGGYGYTF
D: NA; size: NA; J: TRBJ2-5; V: TRBV3-1; DNA: TGTGCCAGCAGCCAAGATGGTAACGCCCGGGAGACCCAGTACTTC; CDR3: CASSQDGNARETQYF
D: NA; size: NA; J: TRBJ1-1; V: TRBV20-1; DNA: TGCAGTGCTAGAGATTCCTTTGCTGGGTTTTCTGAAGCTTTCTTT; CDR3: CSARDSFAGFSEAFF
D: NA; size: many; J: TRBJ2-7; V: TRBV20-1; DNA: TGCAGTGCTAGGTGGCCTATGGGAGGCAGAAAACTTTACGAGCAGTACTTC; CDR3: CSARWPMGGRKLYEQYF
D: NA; size: many; J: TRBJ2-1; V: TRBV20-1; DNA: TGCAGTGCTAGAGATCTAGGTAGCAGCTACAATGAGCAGTTCTTC; CDR3: CSARDLGSSYNEQFF
D: NA; size: NA; J: TRBJ2-2; V: TRBV12-3/TRBV12-4; DNA: TGTGCCAGCAGTTTAAGCCAGGGGTTCTACTCCGGGGAGCTGTTTTTT; CDR3: CASSLSQGFYSGELFF
D: NA; size: NA; J: TRBJ1-6; V: TRBV7-9; DNA: TGTGCCAGCAGCTTAGAAGCCTCTAATTCACCCCTCCACTTT; CDR3: CASSLEASNSPLHF
D: NA; size: many; J: TRBJ2-7; V: TRBV5-1; DNA: TGCGCCAGCAGCTTGTCGGTGGGAGGCTACGAGCAGTACTTC; CDR3: CASSLSVGGYEQYF
D: NA; size: many; J: TRBJ2-7; V: TRBV7-2; DNA: TGTGCCAGCAGCCCGCAGGGGGGGGATTCCTACGAGCAGTACTTC; CDR3: CASSPQGGDSYEQYF
D: TRBD1; size: few; J: TRBJ1-5; V: TRBV7-9; DNA: TGTGCCAGCAGTTATTCTGACAGGGGGCCTAATCAGCCCCAGCATTTT; CDR3: CASSYSDRGPNQPQHF
D: TRBD1; size: few; J: TRBJ2-7; V: TRBV27; DNA: TGTGCCAGCAGTTTCACTGCGGGACAGGTTTTTTTCTCCTACGAGCAGTACTTC; CDR3: CASSFTAGQVFFSYEQYF
D: NA; size: NA; J: TRBJ1-5; V: TRBV28; DNA: TGTGCCAGCAAGGGCCAGCATAGCAATCAGCCCCAGCATTTT; CDR3: CASKGQHSNQPQHF
D: NA; size: NA; J: TRBJ1-5; V: TRBV24-1; DNA: TGTGCCATATCCCAGGCCCCTAGCAATCAGCCCCAGCATTTT; CDR3: CAISQAPSNQPQHF
D: TRBD1; size: few; J: TRBJ2-3; V: TRBV9; DNA: TGTGCCAGCAGCACTGGACAGGGGGCTTATACGCAGTATTTT; CDR3: CASSTGQGAYTQYF
D: NA; size: NA; J: TRBJ2-3; V: TRBV14; DNA: TGTGCCAGCAGCCAAGTACCAGATACGCAGTATTTT; CDR3: CASSQVPDTQYF
D: TRBD2; size: NA; J: TRBJ2-2; V: TRBV12-3/TRBV12-4; DNA: TGTGCCATCTCAATGCCGGGACTAGCGGGGGCCGGGGAGCTGTTTTTT; CDR3: CAISMPGLAGAGELFF
D: NA; size: few; J: TRBJ2-4; V: TRBV7-9; DNA: TGTGCCAGCAGCTTCACACACCTAGAGGAAAACATTCAGTACTTC; CDR3: CASSFTHLEENIQYF